Each of the 2 T cell receptor beta chains below was sequenced from the same sample in a study of T-cell reconstitution after alpha-beta-depleted transplantation in children. Unique molecular identifiers were used in preparing the TCRbeta library. TCRdb processed the PCR reads anew with MiXCR; each CDR3 protein has one entry. The table lists 440,000 or so distinct CDR3 sequences, around 46% of them singletons. The specimen was PBMCs, collected before TCRalphabeta/CD19-depleted stem cell transplant. The receptors stem from a girl aged 2-9 years with aplastic anemia, due to receive a stem cell transplant.

This clonotype appeared many times. The chain carries TRBV20-1 and TRBJ2-1, with D unclear. Trimming removed 3 bases from V and 4 bases from J, with 16 bases in between. Germline CDR1 reads DFQATT; CDR2 reads SNEGSKA (reference sequence). The length of the CDR3 is 15 residues. The CDR3 spells CSASGLVTRYNEQFF. DNA of the CDR3: TGCAGTGCTAGCGGGCTAGTGACAAGATACAATGAGCAGTTCTTC.

This clonotype was counted a few times. The gene calls are TRBV7-9 and TRBJ1-1; D possibly corresponds to TRBD1 (5 bases). V shed 8 bases and J shed 7 bases, with 20 bases lying between them. Germline V gives CDR1 SEHNR, CDR2 FQNEAQ (reference sequence). The CDR3 has 14 residues. CDR3 loop: CASFGGGAGGEAFF. The CDR3 nucleotides read TGTGCCAGCTTTGGGGGAGGGGCCGGGGGTGAAGCTTTCTTT.